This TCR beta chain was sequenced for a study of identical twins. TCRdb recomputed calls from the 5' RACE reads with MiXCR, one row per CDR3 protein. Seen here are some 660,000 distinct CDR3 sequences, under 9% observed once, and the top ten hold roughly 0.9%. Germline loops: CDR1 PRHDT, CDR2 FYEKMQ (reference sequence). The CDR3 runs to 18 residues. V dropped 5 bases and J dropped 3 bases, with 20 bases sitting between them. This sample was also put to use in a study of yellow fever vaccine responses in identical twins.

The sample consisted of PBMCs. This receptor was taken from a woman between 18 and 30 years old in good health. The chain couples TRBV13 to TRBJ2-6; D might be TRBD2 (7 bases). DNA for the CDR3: TGTGCCAGCAGCAGGGCGGGGGCGGCGTTTAATGGGGCCAACGTCCTGACTTTC. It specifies CASSRAGAAFNGANVLTF.